This TCR beta chain was identified during a study of identifying expanded T cells in peripheral blood. Germline V gene data show CDR1 as SGHTA and CDR2 as FQGTGA. The junction had 7 bases not matched to a gene; V was cut back by 2 bases and J by 7 bases. The CDR3 contains 15 residues. General study results and limits: Over about two and four weeks, about 15 and 19 clones changed, versus approximately 1.1 between replicates. Variance in clone template counts between roughly 2-week samples significantly increased with total template count across all healthy donors.

As for this clone: The target antigen is unknown.

Healthy donors had no documented immune events, such as infections, while sampled. Sequencing used immunoSEQ multiplex PCR; TCRdb keeps in-frame clones, though not all of them. Altogether around 90,000 clones are present, about 91% being singletons, with the ten largest covering 4%. This receptor was obtained from a person aged 18-69 years in good health. The specimen sequenced was blood. The rearrangement links TRBV7-3 to TRBJ1-5; 8 bases fit TRBD1. The CDR3 sequence: CASSLPTGGNQPQHF. The CDR3 DNA follows: TGTGCCAGCAGCTTACCTACAGGGGGAAACCAGCCCCAGCATTTT. Complete variable domain (other parts from reference TRBV7-3 and TRBJ1-5): GAGVSQTPSNKVTEKGKYVELRCDPISGHTALYWYRQSLGQGPEFLIYFQGTGAADDSGLPNDRFFAVRPEGSVSTLKIQRTERGDSAVYLCASSLPTGGNQPQHFGDGTRLSIL.